The source of this T cell receptor (beta chain) is a study of glioma-infiltrating T cells. Study-wide points: Only very few CDR3 sequences appeared in both tissue and blood. Above-expected tissue-blood divergence occurred in all gliomas, most in low-grade ones.

Germline lookup yields CDR1 MNHNS and CDR2 SASEGT. The CDR3 length is 13 residues. The iRepertoire nested amplicon-rescue multiplex PCR amplified TCR alpha and beta CDR3s from RNA. Each CDR3 protein is one row after TCRdb ran MiXCR on the multiplex PCR reads. The data show about 180,000 distinct CDR3 sequences, around 40% seen once. In this sample, this clonotype turned up many times. Its antigen remains unknown. Germline is not matched at one junction end, which may reflect a read error. The source of this sequence is a human donor with low-grade glioma or glioblastoma, undergoing nonglioma brain surgery, or in good health (not recorded which). The specimen sequenced was glioma tissue, nonneoplastic brain tissue, or PBMCs (not recorded which). The chain carries TRBV6-1 and TRBJ1-3, with D uncertain. The chain's CDR3 is CASSPTRGNTVYF. In DNA form, the CDR3 reads TGTGCCAGCAGTCCAACACGAGGAAACACCGTATATTTT.